The clone carrying this TCR beta chain appeared once. The data belong to a study of OX40 agonist ivuxolimab in advanced cancers. This CDR3 spans 20 amino acids. Losses at the gene ends were 3 bases for V and 2 bases for J; bases not matched to a gene: 16. Libraries were prepared by immunoSEQ multiplex PCR; TCRdb keeps only in-frame clonotypes and omits some of them. The data contain some 79,000 clones, roughly 85% of them singletons. The starting material was CD4+ or CD8+ T cells sorted from blood, obtained in a trial of the OX40 agonist ivuxolimab. The receptor was isolated from an adult with an advanced solid tumor such as melanoma, head and neck, liver or kidney cancer. The rearrangement links TRBV23-1 to TRBJ2-3; TRBD2 matches 11 bases. TRBV23-1 is annotated as an ORF whose role is uncertain. CDR3 sequence (DNA): TGCGCCAGCAGTCACACGGGACTAGCGGTAATAGGCCCCTCCACAGATACGCAGTATTTT. Its translation is CASSHTGLAVIGPSTDTQYF.